The 13 T cell receptor beta chains reported below all come from one sample, sequenced in a study of response to subunit inactivated influenza vaccine listed by TCRdb under 2018. Receptor libraries were prepared by RT-PCR. Instrument on record: Illumina HiSeq 2500. TCRdb reprocessing: public reads trimmed at Q25 with fastp, clones called with MiXCR, in-frame beta chains kept. Rows are combined by CDR3 protein, so each entry shows the most common genes and DNA. The sample table shows 500,000 or so distinct CDR3 sequences, and 16% are seen once. The ten largest make up over 2.5% of the sample. The sample here was CD4+ T cells sorted from PBMCs, taken around 25 months after vaccination. The receptors come from a man aged 50 to 75 who received an inactivated influenza vaccine. Donor details come from another sample of the same person, matched by shared clones.

The chain joins TRBV7-2 to TRBJ1-5; TRBD1 matches at 8 bases. From germline, CDR1 is SGHTA and CDR2 FQGNSA. With 4 bases clipped from V and 3 bases from J, the junction kept 2 bases outside the gene matches. The CDR3 totals 14 residues. For the CDR3, the DNA is TGTGCCAGCAGCTGGACAGGGAACAATCAGCCCCAGCATTTT. Translation gives CASSWTGNNQPQHF.

This clonotype was counted ten times or more. This chain links TRBV10-3 with TRBJ2-7, with D maybe TRBD1 (6 bases). Germline values: CDR1 ENHRY, CDR2 SYGVKD. CDR3 size: 13 residues. V gave up 4 bases and J gave up 1 base, with 8 bases separating them. The CDR3 region is CAISGTDSYEQYF. DNA of the CDR3: TGTGCCATCAGTGGGACAGATTCCTACGAGCAGTACTTC.

This CDR3 reads CASRSDRDSSEKLFF. CDR3 bases: TGTGCCAGCAGATCGGACAGAGACTCGAGTGAAAAACTGTTTTTT. The chain combines TRBV12-3 or TRBV12-4 with TRBJ1-4; TRBD1 is a possible D gene (6 bases). The V end lost 6 bases, the J end lost 7 bases, and 18 bases lay between the germline ends. The CDR3 loop spans 15 amino acids.

This clonotype was detected only a few times. This rearrangement joins TRBV10-3 to TRBJ2-7; D not certain. The CDR3 contains 14 residues. Trimming pared 3 bases from V and 2 bases from J, leaving 11 bases between. CDR1 and CDR2 (germline): ENHRY, SYGVKD. This CDR3 is CAISEGDATYEQYF. CDR3 nucleotides: TGTGCCATCAGTGAAGGAGATGCCACCTACGAGCAGTACTTC.

This clonotype was counted ten times or more. The chain employs TRBV3-1 and TRBJ1-2; D possibly corresponds to TRBD1 (5 bases). Germline lookup yields CDR1 LGHDT and CDR2 YNNKEL (reference sequence). The CDR3 sequence is 16 residues long. The ends were cut back, 0 bases at V and 8 bases at J, with 19 bases in the middle. In nucleotides, the CDR3 is TGTGCCAGCAGCCAAGAACCCAGGGCCTTTCCTTTCGGCTACACCTTC. Translation: CASSQEPRAFPFGYTF.

The genes are TRBV18 and TRBJ1-1; TRBD1 is a possible D gene (6 bases). The CDR3 is made up of 16 amino acids. The V end was cut by 3 bases, the J end by 5 bases, with 19 bases between. Germline assignment: CDR1 KGHSH and CDR2 LQKENI. The CDR3: CASSPTSIEGGTEAFF. The CDR3, as DNA: TGTGCCAGCTCACCGACATCGATAGAAGGGGGGACTGAAGCTTTCTTT.

This clonotype was detected a few times. Being one base from a much bigger clone, this may be a read error. The genes are TRBV28 and TRBJ2-7; 9 bases fit TRBD1. CDR1 is MDHEN, CDR2 SYDVKM, per germline. V shed 7 bases, J shed 5 bases, and the junction held 15 bases outside the gene matches. This CDR3 spans 16 amino acids. CDR3 region: CASNSPWTGESNEQYF. The CDR3 coding sequence is TGTGCCAGCAACTCACCGTGGACAGGGGAGTCCAACGAGCAGTACTTC.

The chain is built from TRBV10-3 and TRBJ2-2; 8 bases are a match to TRBD1. Germline values: CDR1 ENHRY, CDR2 SYGVKD. The CDR3 spans 15 residues. The junction had 2 bases not matched to a gene; V was cut back by 4 bases and J by 1 base. The DNA of the CDR3 is TGTGCCATCAGTGGAGGGACAGGGAACACCGGGGAGCTGTTTTTT. Its protein product is CAISGGTGNTGELFF.

The chain combines TRBV4-1 with TRBJ2-5, with D hard to call. Germline V lookup: CDR1 MGHRA, CDR2 YSYEKL. V was trimmed by 0 bases and J by 2 bases, leaving 13 bases between them. The CDR3 sequence is 16 residues long. CDR3 region: CASSQDRLTAQETQYF. CDR3 in DNA: TGCGCCAGCAGCCAAGACCGTTTAACAGCACAAGAGACCCAGTACTTC.

The chain has TRBV7-9 and TRBJ2-1; 9 bases line up with TRBD2. V trimming: 4 bases; J trimming: 8 bases; junction bases outside the gene matches: 6. The germline CDR1 and CDR2 sequences are SEHNR and FQNEAQ (reference sequence). CDR3 length: 14 residues. The CDR3 DNA reads TGTGCCAGCAGCTACAGGCGGGAGGGCCATGAGCAGTTCTTC. This encodes CASSYRREGHEQFF.

This clonotype was recorded many times. CDR3 region: CSVPGQNYNEQFF. The DNA of the CDR3 is TGCAGCGTTCCCGGACAGAACTACAATGAGCAGTTCTTC. This chain links TRBV29-1 with TRBJ2-1, with D perhaps TRBD1 (6 bases). Between the trimmed V and J ends, which lost 5 bases and 3 bases, there was a span of 11 bases. CDR3 length equals 13 residues. CDR1 and CDR2 (germline): SQVTM, ANQGSEA.

This clonotype was detected a few times. The chain joins TRBV3-1 to TRBJ2-1, with TRBD2 matching 9 bases. The ends lost 1 base at V and 4 bases at J; junction bases unmatched: 11. Germline assignment: CDR1 LGHDT and CDR2 YNNKEL (reference sequence). This CDR3 has 18 amino acids. CDR3 amino acids: CASSQVSGGAGGYNEQFF. In DNA form, the CDR3 reads TGTGCCAGCAGCCAAGTTTCGGGGGGAGCGGGGGGTTACAATGAGCAGTTCTTC.

The V gene is TRBV23-1, the J gene TRBJ2-3, with 7 bases lining up with TRBD1. Being an ORF, TRBV23-1 has a function that is uncertain. Trimming removed 3 bases from V and 1 base from J; junction bases left unmatched: 7. This CDR3 is built from 16 residues. The CDR3 nucleotides read TGCGCCAGCAGTCACAAGGGGGCAAGGGGCACAGATACGCAGTATTTT. It encodes CASSHKGARGTDTQYF.